A selection of T cell receptor beta chains follows, all from one sample in a study of post-analysis software for immune sequencing data. A single record per CDR3 protein comes from TCRdb applying MiXCR to the PCR reads. The data hold about 770,000 distinct CDR3 sequences, with roughly 46% observed a single time. Input material: blood. These TCRs come from a girl aged 10 to 17 with multiple sclerosis. Each CDR3 is given with its conserved first and last residue. Each record gives: J gene, D gene, clone size, V gene, CDR3 protein, CDR3 DNA. The D gene is left open where the match is weak. Clone size is shown for a subset of rows, as once, few, many or a class of expanded clone.

TRBJ2-7 . few TRBV12-3/TRBV12-4 CASSPNFHEQYF TGTGCCAGCAGTCCTAATTTCCACGAGCAGTACTTC
TRBJ2-7 . . TRBV4-2 CASSQGGRGFEEQYF TGTGCCAGCAGCCAAGGAGGCAGGGGATTTGAAGAGCAGTACTTC
TRBJ2-7 . . TRBV7-9 CASSLKSISYNEQYF TGTGCCAGCAGCTTAAAGTCAATCTCCTACAATGAGCAGTACTTC
TRBJ2-1 . few TRBV3-1 CASSQELSMGYNEQFF TGTGCCAGCAGCCAAGAGCTGTCTATGGGATACAATGAGCAGTTCTTC
TRBJ2-7 . . TRBV15 CATGRDAPTYEQYF TGTGCCACCGGCAGAGACGCCCCTACCTACGAGCAGTACTTC
TRBJ1-5 . once TRBV27 CAGSRVGYSNQPQHF TGTGCCGGCAGCAGAGTGGGGTATAGCAATCAGCCCCAGCATTTT
TRBJ2-7 . few TRBV6-6 CASSSLRTKYEQYF TGTGCCAGCAGTTCGCTCCGGACTAAATACGAGCAGTACTTC
TRBJ2-1 TRBD2 . TRBV10-3 CAISESSGGTYNEQFF TGTGCCATCAGTGAGTCGAGCGGGGGGACCTACAATGAGCAGTTCTTC
TRBJ2-1 TRBD1 few TRBV7-8 CASSPDRVGQFF TGTGCCAGCAGCCCAGACAGGGTGGGGCAGTTCTTC
TRBJ1-5 . . TRBV12-3/TRBV12-4 CASRGGAHDGNQPQHF TGTGCCAGCAGAGGTGGGGCCCATGATGGCAATCAGCCCCAGCATTTT
TRBJ2-7 . . TRBV5-1 CASSLSPGGNSYEQYF TGCGCCAGCAGCTTGTCGCCCGGGGGTAACTCCTACGAGCAGTACTTC
TRBJ1-2 . . TRBV9 CASSAGDFYGYTF TGTGCCAGCAGCGCAGGTGATTTCTATGGCTACACCTTC
TRBJ2-3 . many TRBV12-3/TRBV12-4 CASSLGRDTDTQYF TGTGCCAGCAGTTTGGGCCGGGACACAGATACGCAGTATTTT
TRBJ1-6 . . TRBV11-2 CASSLSNSPPHF TGTGCCAGCAGCTTATCGAATTCACCCCCCCACTTT
TRBJ2-2 . few TRBV6-1 CASSSFAGELFF TGTGCCAGCAGTTCATTCGCCGGGGAGCTGTTTTTT
TRBJ1-2 TRBD1 . TRBV29-1 CSVEHTGGNYGYTF TGCAGCGTTGAACATACAGGGGGGAATTATGGCTACACCTTC
TRBJ2-3 . . TRBV12-3/TRBV12-4 CASSLGAGSTDTQYF TGCGCCAGCAGCTTGGGTGCGGGTAGCACAGATACGCAGTATTTT
TRBJ2-1 TRBD2 . TRBV4-3 CASSLSGTSGNYPYNEQFF TGCGCCAGCAGCCTTTCCGGGACTAGCGGGAATTATCCCTACAATGAGCAGTTCTTC
TRBJ2-1 . few TRBV7-2 CASSLGSGTGNNEQFF TGTGCCAGCAGCTTAGGGTCTGGGACTGGGAACAATGAGCAGTTCTTC
TRBJ1-2 . . TRBV5-1 CASSLGAAETNGYTF TGCGCCAGCAGCTTGGGCGCAGCGGAAACTAATGGCTACACCTTC
TRBJ2-7 . few TRBV20-1 CSARVSTYEQYF TGCAGTGCTAGAGTCTCTACCTACGAGCAGTACTTC
TRBJ2-3 . few TRBV5-1 CASSPGLLTRLWDTDTQYF TGCGCCAGCAGCCCGGGACTGTTAACCCGGCTTTGGGACACAGATACGCAGTATTTT
TRBJ1-1 . . TRBV6-1 CASTEQGIPEAFF TGTGCCAGCACCGAACAGGGTATCCCTGAAGCTTTCTTT
TRBJ2-1 . once TRBV28 CASSQTMVNEQFF TGTGCCAGCAGTCAGACAATGGTCAATGAGCAGTTCTTC
TRBJ2-7 TRBD2 few TRBV28 CASRPPSGRGYEQYF TGTGCCAGCAGACCCCCTAGCGGGAGAGGTTACGAGCAGTACTTC
TRBJ2-7 TRBD1 . TRBV5-1 CASSAGTGFSYEQYF TGCGCCAGCAGCGCAGGGACAGGGTTTTCCTACGAGCAGTACTTC